This paragraph covers one T cell receptor (beta chain) sequence. Its antigen is as yet unknown. It was with 60 Vbeta and 13 Jbeta primers that the PCR ran. Profiling relied on immunoSEQ multiplex PCR, and the TCRdb table lists in-frame clones only, not all of them. The listing contains fewer than 100,000 clones. CDR3 length equals 16 residues. After removal of 6 bases from V and 6 bases from J, the junction contained 15 bases not matched to a gene. Germline V gene data show CDR1 as MDHEN and CDR2 as SYDVKM. This sample is drawn from a study of cytomegalovirus exposure and HLA in healthy donors. Study-wide findings and caveats: The productive fraction for most TCR beta V segments was about 90% or about 30% in an earlier analysis.

The sample taken for sequencing was PBMCs. The receptor comes from a man aged 50 or older in good health and CMV-seronegative. The chain uses TRBV28 and TRBJ2-7; 9 nucleotides align to TRBD2. CDR3 nucleotide sequence: TGTGCCAGCAGACCCGCTGGTAGGCTAGCGGGGTTCGAGCAGTACTTC. Translated, it gives CASRPAGRLAGFEQYF.